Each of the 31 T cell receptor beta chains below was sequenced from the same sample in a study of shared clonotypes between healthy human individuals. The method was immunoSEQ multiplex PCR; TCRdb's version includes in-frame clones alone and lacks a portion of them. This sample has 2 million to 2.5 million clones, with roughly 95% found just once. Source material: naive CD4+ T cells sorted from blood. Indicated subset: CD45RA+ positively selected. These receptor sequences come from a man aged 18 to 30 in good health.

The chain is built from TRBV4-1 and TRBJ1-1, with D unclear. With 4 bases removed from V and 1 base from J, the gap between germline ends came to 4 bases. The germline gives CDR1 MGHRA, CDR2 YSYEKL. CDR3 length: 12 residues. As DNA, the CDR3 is TGCGCCAGCAGCCGGGGGAACACTGAAGCTTTCTTT. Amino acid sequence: CASSRGNTEAFF.

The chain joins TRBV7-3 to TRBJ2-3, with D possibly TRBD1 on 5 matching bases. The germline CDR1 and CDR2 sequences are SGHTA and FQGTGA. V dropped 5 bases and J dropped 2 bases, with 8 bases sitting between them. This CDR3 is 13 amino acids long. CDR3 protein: CASSRQNTDTQYF. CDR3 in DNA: TGTGCCAGCAGCCGACAGAACACAGATACGCAGTATTTT.

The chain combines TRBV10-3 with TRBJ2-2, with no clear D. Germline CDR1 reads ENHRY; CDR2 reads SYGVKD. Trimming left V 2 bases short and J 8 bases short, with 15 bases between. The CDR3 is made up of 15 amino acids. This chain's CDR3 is CAISEPPPGLGELFF. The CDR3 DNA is TGTGCCATCAGTGAGCCCCCGCCGGGCCTAGGGGAGCTGTTTTTT.

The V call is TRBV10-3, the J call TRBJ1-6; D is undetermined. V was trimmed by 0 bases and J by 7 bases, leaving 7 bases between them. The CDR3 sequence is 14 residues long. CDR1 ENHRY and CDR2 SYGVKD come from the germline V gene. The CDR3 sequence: CAISESVGNSPLHF. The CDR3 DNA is TGTGCCATCAGTGAGTCGGTGGGGAATTCACCCCTCCACTTT.

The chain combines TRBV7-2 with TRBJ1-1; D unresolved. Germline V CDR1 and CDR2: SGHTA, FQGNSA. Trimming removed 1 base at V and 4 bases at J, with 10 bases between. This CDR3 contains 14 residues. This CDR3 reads CASSLVVGGTEAFF. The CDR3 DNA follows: TGTGCCAGCAGCTTAGTTGTGGGCGGCACTGAAGCTTTCTTT.

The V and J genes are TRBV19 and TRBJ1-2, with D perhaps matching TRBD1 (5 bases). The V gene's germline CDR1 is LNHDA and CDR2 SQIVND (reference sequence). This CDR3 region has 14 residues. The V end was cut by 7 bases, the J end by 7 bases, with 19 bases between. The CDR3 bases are TGTGCCAGTACGGAGGGGCGCTCGGGATTTGGCTACACCTTC. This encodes CASTEGRSGFGYTF. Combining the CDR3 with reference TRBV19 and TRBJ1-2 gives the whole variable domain DGGITQSPKYLFRKEGQNVTLSCEQNLNHDAMYWYRQDPGQGLRLIYYSQIVNDFQKGDIAEGYSVSREKKESFPLTVTSAQKNPTAFYLCASTEGRSGFGYTFGSGTRLTVV.

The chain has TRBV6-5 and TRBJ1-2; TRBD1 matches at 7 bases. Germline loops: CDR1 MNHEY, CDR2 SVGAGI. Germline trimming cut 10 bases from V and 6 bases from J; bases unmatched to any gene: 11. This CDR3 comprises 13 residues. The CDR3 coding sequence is TGTGCCATCGCGGACAGGCGCCACCATGGCTACACCTTC. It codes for CAIADRRHHGYTF.

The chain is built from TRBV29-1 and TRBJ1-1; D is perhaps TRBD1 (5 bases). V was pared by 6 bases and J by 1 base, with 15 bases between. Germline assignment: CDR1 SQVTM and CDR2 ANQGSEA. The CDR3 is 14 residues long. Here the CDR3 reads CSVSAGTGNTEAFF. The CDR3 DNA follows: TGCAGCGTGAGCGCCGGGACGGGGAACACTGAAGCTTTCTTT.

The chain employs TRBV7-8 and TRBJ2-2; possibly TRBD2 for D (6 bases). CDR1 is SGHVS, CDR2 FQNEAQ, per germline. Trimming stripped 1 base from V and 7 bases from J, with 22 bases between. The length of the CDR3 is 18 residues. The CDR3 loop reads CASSLGPTGRGTGGELFF. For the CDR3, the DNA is TGTGCCAGCAGCTTAGGCCCCACCGGTCGGGGGACCGGCGGGGAGCTGTTTTTT.

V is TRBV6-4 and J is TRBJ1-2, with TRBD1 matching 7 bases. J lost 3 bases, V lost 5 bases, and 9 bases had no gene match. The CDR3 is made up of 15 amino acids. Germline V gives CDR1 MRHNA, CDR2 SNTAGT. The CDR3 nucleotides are TGTGCCAGCAGTAAGAGATACGGGACAGACTATGGCTACACCTTC. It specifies CASSKRYGTDYGYTF.

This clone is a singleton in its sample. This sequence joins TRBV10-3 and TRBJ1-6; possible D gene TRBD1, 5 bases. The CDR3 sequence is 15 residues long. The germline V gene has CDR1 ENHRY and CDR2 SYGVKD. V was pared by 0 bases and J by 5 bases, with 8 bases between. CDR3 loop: CAISESGQDNSPLHF. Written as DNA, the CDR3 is TGTGCCATCAGTGAGTCTGGACAAGATAATTCACCCCTCCACTTT.

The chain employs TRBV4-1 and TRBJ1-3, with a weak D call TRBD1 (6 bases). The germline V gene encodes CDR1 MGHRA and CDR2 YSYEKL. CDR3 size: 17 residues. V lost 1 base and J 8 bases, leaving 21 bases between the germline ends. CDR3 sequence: CASSQASAGALGDTIYF. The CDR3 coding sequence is TGCGCCAGCAGCCAAGCTTCGGCAGGGGCTCTTGGGGACACCATATATTTT.

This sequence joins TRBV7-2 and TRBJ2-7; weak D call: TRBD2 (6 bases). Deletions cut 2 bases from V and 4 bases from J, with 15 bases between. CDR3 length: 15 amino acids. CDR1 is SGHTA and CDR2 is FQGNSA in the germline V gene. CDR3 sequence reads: CASSLMWDSSYEQYF. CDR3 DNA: TGTGCCAGCAGCTTAATGTGGGACTCCTCTTACGAGCAGTACTTC.

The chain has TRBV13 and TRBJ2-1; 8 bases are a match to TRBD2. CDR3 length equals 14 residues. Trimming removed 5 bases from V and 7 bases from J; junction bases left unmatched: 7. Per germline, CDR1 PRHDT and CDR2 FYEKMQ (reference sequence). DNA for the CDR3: TGTGCCAGCAGCAATACCGGGACTAGTAATGAGCAGTTCTTC. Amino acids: CASSNTGTSNEQFF.

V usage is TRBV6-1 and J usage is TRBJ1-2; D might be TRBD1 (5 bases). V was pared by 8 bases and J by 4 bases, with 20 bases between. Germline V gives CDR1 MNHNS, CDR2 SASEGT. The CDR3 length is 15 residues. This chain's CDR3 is CASRFGQGIGYGYTF. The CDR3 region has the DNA TGTGCCAGCCGATTTGGGCAGGGCATCGGCTATGGCTACACCTTC.

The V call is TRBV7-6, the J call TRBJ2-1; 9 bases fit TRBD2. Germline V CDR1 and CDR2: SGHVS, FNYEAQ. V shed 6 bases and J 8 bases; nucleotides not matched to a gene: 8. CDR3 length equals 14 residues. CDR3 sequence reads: CASRQTAGGHEQFF. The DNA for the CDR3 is TGTGCCAGCAGGCAAACGGCGGGGGGGCATGAGCAGTTCTTC. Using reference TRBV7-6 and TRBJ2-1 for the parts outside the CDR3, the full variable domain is GAGVSQSPRYKVTKRGQDVALRCDPISGHVSLYWYRQALGQGPEFLTYFNYEAQQDKSGLPNDRFSAERPEGSISTLTIQRTEQRDSAMYRCASRQTAGGHEQFFGPGTRLTVL.

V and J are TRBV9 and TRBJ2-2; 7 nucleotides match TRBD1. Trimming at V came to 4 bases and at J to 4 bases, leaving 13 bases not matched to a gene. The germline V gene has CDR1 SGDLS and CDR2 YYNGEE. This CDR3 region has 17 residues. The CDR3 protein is CASSPRVGGAPTGELFF. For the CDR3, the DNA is TGTGCCAGCAGCCCCAGGGTAGGGGGCGCCCCCACCGGGGAGCTGTTTTTT.

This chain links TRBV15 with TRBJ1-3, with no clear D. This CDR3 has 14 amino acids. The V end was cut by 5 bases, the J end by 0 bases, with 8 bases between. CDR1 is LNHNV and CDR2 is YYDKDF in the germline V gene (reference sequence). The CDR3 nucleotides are TGTGCCACCAGCCCATCCGGCTCTGGAAACACCATATATTTT. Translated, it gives CATSPSGSGNTIYF.

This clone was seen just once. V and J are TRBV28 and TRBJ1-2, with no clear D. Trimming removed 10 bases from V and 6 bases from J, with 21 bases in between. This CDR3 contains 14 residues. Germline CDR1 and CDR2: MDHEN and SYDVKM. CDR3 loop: CATLRARIENGYTF. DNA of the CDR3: TGTGCCACCCTAAGGGCTCGTATAGAAAATGGCTACACCTTC.

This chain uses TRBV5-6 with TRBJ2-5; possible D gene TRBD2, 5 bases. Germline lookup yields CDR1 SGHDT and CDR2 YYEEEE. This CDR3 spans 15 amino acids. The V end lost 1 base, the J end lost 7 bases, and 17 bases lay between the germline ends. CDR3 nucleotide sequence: TGTGCCAGCAGCTTGTCCTCCGGGGATCTGGGGACCCAGTACTTC. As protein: CASSLSSGDLGTQYF. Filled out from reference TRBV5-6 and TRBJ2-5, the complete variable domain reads DAGVTQSPTHLIKTRGQQVTLRCSPKSGHDTVSWYQQALGQGPQFIFQYYEEEERQRGNFPDRFSGHQFPNYSSELNVNALLLGDSALYLCASSLSSGDLGTQYFGPGTRLLVL.

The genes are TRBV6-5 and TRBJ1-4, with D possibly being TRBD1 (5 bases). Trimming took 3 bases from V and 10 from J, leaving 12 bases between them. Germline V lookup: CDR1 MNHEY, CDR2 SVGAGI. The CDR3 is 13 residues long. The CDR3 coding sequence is TGTGCCAGCAGTTATAACGCCGGGGGAAAACTGTTTTTT. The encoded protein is CASSYNAGGKLFF.

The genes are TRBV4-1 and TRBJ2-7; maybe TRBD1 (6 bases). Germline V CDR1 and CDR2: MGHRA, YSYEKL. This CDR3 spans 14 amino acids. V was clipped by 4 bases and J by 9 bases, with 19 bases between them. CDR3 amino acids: CASSPGTPALGQYF. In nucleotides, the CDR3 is TGCGCCAGCAGCCCCGGGACACCGGCTTTGGGGCAGTACTTC.

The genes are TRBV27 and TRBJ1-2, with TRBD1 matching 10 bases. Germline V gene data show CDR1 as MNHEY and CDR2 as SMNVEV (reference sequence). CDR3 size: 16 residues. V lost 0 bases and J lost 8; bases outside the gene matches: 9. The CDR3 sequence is CASSLSGGTGVRGYTF. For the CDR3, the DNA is TGTGCCAGCAGTTTATCAGGTGGGACAGGGGTACGAGGCTACACCTTC.

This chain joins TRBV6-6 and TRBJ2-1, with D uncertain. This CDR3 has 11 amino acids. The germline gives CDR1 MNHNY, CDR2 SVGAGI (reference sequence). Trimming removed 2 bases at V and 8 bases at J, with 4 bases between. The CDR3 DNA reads TGTGCCAGCAGTTACAAGGATGAGCAGTTCTTC. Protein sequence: CASSYKDEQFF.

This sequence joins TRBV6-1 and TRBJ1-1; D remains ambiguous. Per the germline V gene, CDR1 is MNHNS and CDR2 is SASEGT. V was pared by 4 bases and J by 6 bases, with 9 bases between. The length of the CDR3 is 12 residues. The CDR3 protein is CASSGLFPEAFF. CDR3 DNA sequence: TGTGCCAGCAGTGGCCTGTTCCCTGAAGCTTTCTTT.

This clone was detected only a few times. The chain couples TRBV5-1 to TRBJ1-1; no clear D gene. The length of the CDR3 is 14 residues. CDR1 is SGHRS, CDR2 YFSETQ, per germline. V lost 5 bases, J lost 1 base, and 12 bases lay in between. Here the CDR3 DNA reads TGCGCCAGCAGATATTACACAGAGAACACTGAAGCTTTCTTT. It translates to CASRYYTENTEAFF.

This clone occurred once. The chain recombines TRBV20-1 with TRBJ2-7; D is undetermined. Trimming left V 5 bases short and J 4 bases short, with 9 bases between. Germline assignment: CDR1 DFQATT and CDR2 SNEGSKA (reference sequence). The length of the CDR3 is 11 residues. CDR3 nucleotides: TGCAGTGCTGTCCTCCAATACGAGCAGTACTTC. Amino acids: CSAVLQYEQYF.

The CDR3 DNA follows: TGTGCCAGCAGTTCCCTCCTGACAGGGGGGTACGAGCAGTACTTC. Its translation: CASSSLLTGGYEQYF. V usage is TRBV28 and J usage is TRBJ2-7, with 9 bases lining up with TRBD1. The germline V gene has CDR1 MDHEN and CDR2 SYDVKM. This CDR3 comprises 15 residues. V lost 4 bases, J lost 4 bases, and 8 bases stayed unmatched.

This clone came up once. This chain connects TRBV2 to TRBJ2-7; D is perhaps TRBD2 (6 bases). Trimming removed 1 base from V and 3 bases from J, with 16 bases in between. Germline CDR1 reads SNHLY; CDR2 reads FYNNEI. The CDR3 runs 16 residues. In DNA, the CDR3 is TGTGCCAGCAGTGAAGTCCGGGACTCAGGGAACTACGAGCAGTACTTC. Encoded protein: CASSEVRDSGNYEQYF.

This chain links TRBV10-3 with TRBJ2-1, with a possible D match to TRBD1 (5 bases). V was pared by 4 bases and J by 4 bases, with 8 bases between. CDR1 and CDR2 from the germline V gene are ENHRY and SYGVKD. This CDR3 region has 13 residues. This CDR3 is CAISGREYNEQFF. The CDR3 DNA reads TGTGCCATCAGTGGCAGGGAATACAATGAGCAGTTCTTC.

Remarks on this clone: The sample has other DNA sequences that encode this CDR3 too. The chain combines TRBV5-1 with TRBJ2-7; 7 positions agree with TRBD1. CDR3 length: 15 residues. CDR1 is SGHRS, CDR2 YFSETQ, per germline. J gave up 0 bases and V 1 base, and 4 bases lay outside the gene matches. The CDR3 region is CASSLTGESSYEQYF. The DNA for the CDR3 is TGCGCCAGCAGCTTGACAGGGGAATCCTCCTACGAGCAGTACTTC.